The clone carrying this TCR beta chain was recorded once. Its matching antigen is unknown. The length of the CDR3 is 15 residues. V lost 2 bases to trimming and J lost 1 base, with 8 bases between them. The germline V gene has CDR1 SEHNR and CDR2 FQNEAQ (reference sequence). This sample stems from a study of T cell responses to AZD1222 COVID-19 vaccine. Study-level findings and limits: Spike-specific TCR repertoires showed rising breadth and depth after two AZD1222 doses. Clonal diversity may have been underestimated in mostly white British donors. Dominant CD4 TCR responses targeted spike regions 160-218 and 743-854.

Pooling of second doses given at about 4 or about 12 weeks was done. Repertoires were generated with immunoSEQ multiplex PCR, while TCRdb's copy carries only in-frame clones and drops some. This table has 77,000 or so clones, under 95% appearing once. This specimen was peripheral blood, taken 28 days after the second AZD1222 dose. This clonotype was obtained from an adult who received the AZD1222 COVID-19 vaccine. The rearrangement uses TRBV7-9 and TRBJ2-2; D not certain. The CDR3 nucleotides read TGTGCCAGCAGCTTAAGGTTAGAGAACACCGGGGAGCTGTTTTTT. It yields the protein CASSLRLENTGELFF.